This TCR beta chain originates from a study of blood T cell repertoires in COVID-19. In the study overall: T cells, B-cell-depleted T cells, or PBMCs provided the cDNA or gDNA that served as material.

In assigning cohorts, the study relied on participant-reported clinical history. Generated by immunoSEQ multiplex PCR, the TCRdb table keeps only in-frame clones and is missing some. The sample holds over 200,000 clones; around 90% are singletons and the top ten take roughly a tenth. The ends lost 3 bases at V and 12 bases at J; junction bases unmatched: 5. The germline gives CDR1 LNHDA, CDR2 SQIVND (reference sequence). This CDR3 is 12 amino acids long. This receptor was identified in a man aged 25-40 years who had recovered from COVID-19. Sequenced sample: PBMCs or T cells enriched from blood (not recorded which). The rearrangement joins TRBV19 to TRBJ1-1, with 9 bases that match TRBD1. CDR3 amino acids: CASSIWTGATFF. DNA of the CDR3: TGTGCCAGTAGTATCTGGACAGGGGCAACTTTCTTT.